A selection of T cell receptor beta chains follows, all from one sample in a study of siplizumab effects on memory and regulatory T cells. Sequencing used immunoSEQ multiplex PCR; TCRdb keeps in-frame clones, though not all of them. This repertoire shows 90,000 to 95,000 clones, roughly 93% found once; its top ten account for 6.5%. Sequenced: CD8+ T cells sorted from blood. These receptor sequences come from a human donor in good health. The CDR3 runs from the conserved cysteine through the conserved F or W. D genes are given only for firm matches. The size of a clone is reported for some rows only, either as once, few or many, or as a class for expanded clones.

cdr3_nt cdr3_aa v_call d_call clone_size j_call
TGTGCCAGCAGTATCAGGGGTCCCGCAGATACGCAGTATTTT CASSIRGPADTQYF TRBV27 . . TRBJ2-3
TGTGCCAGTAGTTGGGGGAAAAATGAGCAGTTCTTC CASSWGKNEQFF TRBV19 . . TRBJ2-1
TGTGCCACCGGCCACACCGGGGAGCTGTTTTTT CATGHTGELFF TRBV25-1 . . TRBJ2-2
TGTGCCAGCAGCCTCTCTGGAGCCAAAAACATTCAGTACTTC CASSLSGAKNIQYF TRBV14 . . TRBJ2-4
TGTGCCAGCAGCCACGTCGGGGGGACAGGGGGCCGGGAGACCCAGTACTTC CASSHVGGTGGRETQYF TRBV14 TRBD1 . TRBJ2-5
TGTGCCAGCAGTTTGATGGGGACAAGGTCGGGATCCTATAATTCACCCCTCCACTTT CASSLMGTRSGSYNSPLHF TRBV27 . . TRBJ1-6
TGTGCCAGCAGCTCCTACGGGACAGGGGGCACCGGGGAGCTGTTTTTT CASSSYGTGGTGELFF TRBV11-2 TRBD1 once TRBJ2-2
TGTGCCAGCAGCCCCCCGGGGTTGGCTGAAGCTTTCTTT CASSPPGLAEAFF TRBV11-3 . once TRBJ1-1
TGTGCCAGCAGCTTTACGGGGAATGAGCAGTTCTTC CASSFTGNEQFF TRBV7-9 . . TRBJ2-1
TGTGCCAGCAGGTCGGGACAGGGGAACGGTCAGCCCCAGCATTTT CASRSGQGNGQPQHF TRBV6-1 TRBD1 once TRBJ1-5
TGCGCCAGCAGCCAAGAAGTCAGGGTTGACTATGGCTACACCTTC CASSQEVRVDYGYTF TRBV4-1 . . TRBJ1-2
TGTGCCAGCATGGCAACTAATGAAAAACTGTTTTTT CASMATNEKLFF TRBV6-6 . . TRBJ1-4
TGTGCCAGCACCGACACTACAGGGGGCAATCAGCCCCAGCATTTT CASTDTTGGNQPQHF TRBV27 TRBD1 few TRBJ1-5
TGTGCCAGCAGACCGACATGGCAGGGGGGACCTGCAACTAATGAAAAACTGTTTTTT CASRPTWQGGPATNEKLFF TRBV2 TRBD1 . TRBJ1-4
TGCGCCAGCAGCCAAGTTACGGATACGCAGTATTTT CASSQVTDTQYF TRBV4-1 . . TRBJ2-3
TGTGCCATCAGTGAGTCGACACTTTCCTCTGGAAACACCATATATTTT CAISESTLSSGNTIYF TRBV10-3 . . TRBJ1-3
TGTGCCAGCAGTGTCGGGGACCTAAGTGGCTATGGCTACACCTTC CASSVGDLSGYGYTF TRBV6-1 . few TRBJ1-2
TGTGCCAGCAGCTCGAGTGGGGAGACACCTGAAGCTTTCTTT CASSSSGETPEAFF TRBV7-3 . . TRBJ1-1
TGTGCCACCCGGGGTGGTAGCTCTGGAAACACCATATATTTT CATRGGSSGNTIYF TRBV15 . . TRBJ1-3
TGTGCCAGTAGTACTCCCGGGACAGGAGGCGAGCAGTACTTC CASSTPGTGGEQYF TRBV19 TRBD1 . TRBJ2-7
TGTGCCAGCAGCTTTTATTCGGGACTGAGCTCTGGAAACACCATATATTTT CASSFYSGLSSGNTIYF TRBV5-4 . . TRBJ1-3
TGTGCCAGTAGTCTAGGGACAGGGAATCAGCCCCAGCATTTT CASSLGTGNQPQHF TRBV19 TRBD1 . TRBJ1-5
TGTGCCAGCAGCATGGGCAGATGGGAGACCTACAATGAGCAGTTCTTC CASSMGRWETYNEQFF TRBV9 . . TRBJ2-1
TGTGCCAGCAGCTTGGGCAGGGTGGGCGAAAAACTGTTTTTT CASSLGRVGEKLFF TRBV5-6 . . TRBJ1-4
TGTGCCAGCAGCTTAGAACGGTCCTACGAGCAGTACTTC CASSLERSYEQYF TRBV11-3 . . TRBJ2-7
TGTGCCTGGATTATTAACTTAGGGGGTGAAGCTTTCTTT CAWIINLGGEAFF TRBV30 . . TRBJ1-1
TGTGCCAGCAGTAGGGACAGGGGGTTAGCCTACGAGCAGTACTTC CASSRDRGLAYEQYF TRBV28 TRBD1 . TRBJ2-7
TGTGCCAGCAGCTTAGAAGCAGGGTATAGAGGTGGCTACACCTTC CASSLEAGYRGGYTF TRBV7-9 . once TRBJ1-2
TGTGCCAGTAGTCACTCAATGAACACTGAAGCTTTCTTT CASSHSMNTEAFF TRBV19 . once TRBJ1-1
TGTGCCAGCAGCACTGGAGCTACAGGGCTGGGCTACACCTTC CASSTGATGLGYTF TRBV5-6 . once TRBJ1-2
TGCGCCAGCAGCCAGGACGTTAGTTATTCCTACGAGCAGTACTTC CASSQDVSYSYEQYF TRBV4-3 . once TRBJ2-7
TGCGCCAGCAGCTTGAGAAACCGAATAAGCACAGATACGCAGTATTTT CASSLRNRISTDTQYF TRBV5-1 . . TRBJ2-3
TGTGCCAGCAATTCTCGGCGGGGAACAGATACGCAGTATTTT CASNSRRGTDTQYF TRBV5-5 . . TRBJ2-3
TGTGCCAGCAAAGGGGGCCATTACAATGAGCAGTTCTTC CASKGGHYNEQFF TRBV21-1 . . TRBJ2-1
TGTGCCAGCAGCTGGATCCACGACTCTGGGGCCAACGTCCTGACTTTC CASSWIHDSGANVLTF TRBV5-6 . . TRBJ2-6
TGTGCCAGCAGCCCGGGACTAGCGGGGGAATACCAGTACGAGCAGTACTTC CASSPGLAGEYQYEQYF TRBV9 TRBD2 . TRBJ2-7
TGTGCCAGCAGCGTAGATGCAGCCTACGAGCAGTACTTC CASSVDAAYEQYF TRBV9 . . TRBJ2-7
TGTGCCAGCAGCCCTCGATCGGACGGGAACTACGAGCAGTACTTC CASSPRSDGNYEQYF TRBV9 . . TRBJ2-7
TGTGCCAGCAGCGCATCCGGGACAGGGGGCAGAGAGACCCAGTACTTC CASSASGTGGRETQYF TRBV11-2 TRBD1 . TRBJ2-5
TGTGCCAGCAGTTACAACACCTACGATGGGCAGTACTTC CASSYNTYDGQYF TRBV6-5 . . TRBJ2-5
TGTGCCAGCAGTTACCACTGGTCGGACAGCAGCAATCAGCCCCAGCATTTT CASSYHWSDSSNQPQHF TRBV27 . . TRBJ1-5
TGTGCCAGCAGCTTTGGGGCGGGCACCGGGGAGCTGTTTTTT CASSFGAGTGELFF TRBV11-2 . . TRBJ2-2
TGTGCCAGCAGCCCACAACCGGGACAGACTATGAATTACTATGGCTACACCTTC CASSPQPGQTMNYYGYTF TRBV7-9 TRBD1 . TRBJ1-2
TGTGCCAGCAGCGCGACAGGTAACTTCAATCAGCCCCAGCATTTT CASSATGNFNQPQHF TRBV27 . . TRBJ1-5
TGTGCCAGCAGCTTAGGGGGGCGGTTCATGAACACTGAAGCTTTCTTT CASSLGGRFMNTEAFF TRBV7-9 . once TRBJ1-1
TGCGCCAGCAGCTATGACAGCAATGAGCAGTTCTTC CASSYDSNEQFF TRBV5-1 . . TRBJ2-1
TGTGCCAGCAGCTTGGTCGGGAACACCGGGGAGCTGTTTTTT CASSLVGNTGELFF TRBV5-6 . . TRBJ2-2
TGTGCCACCAGTAGGGACGGATATAGCAATCAGCCCCAGCATTTT CATSRDGYSNQPQHF TRBV15 . . TRBJ1-5
TGTGCCAGCAGCTTAGCGCCAGCGAACACTGAAGCTTTCTTT CASSLAPANTEAFF TRBV7-9 . once TRBJ1-1
TGTGCCAGTAACCCAGACAGGCACTACACTGAAGCTTTCTTT CASNPDRHYTEAFF TRBV19 . once TRBJ1-1
TGTGCAGCGGGGGAGGGAGCCAATGAGCAGTTCTTC CAAGEGANEQFF TRBV2 TRBD2 once TRBJ2-1
TGTGCCAGCAGCGTTGGGACTAGCGGGCAGAATGAGCAGTTCTTC CASSVGTSGQNEQFF TRBV7-3 TRBD2 . TRBJ2-1
TGTGCCAGCAGTTTCCAGGTGGCGTACGAGCAGTACTTC CASSFQVAYEQYF TRBV2 . . TRBJ2-7
TGCGCCAGCAGCTTGGAAGGGGGAACTGGAAACACCATATATTTT CASSLEGGTGNTIYF TRBV5-1 . . TRBJ1-3